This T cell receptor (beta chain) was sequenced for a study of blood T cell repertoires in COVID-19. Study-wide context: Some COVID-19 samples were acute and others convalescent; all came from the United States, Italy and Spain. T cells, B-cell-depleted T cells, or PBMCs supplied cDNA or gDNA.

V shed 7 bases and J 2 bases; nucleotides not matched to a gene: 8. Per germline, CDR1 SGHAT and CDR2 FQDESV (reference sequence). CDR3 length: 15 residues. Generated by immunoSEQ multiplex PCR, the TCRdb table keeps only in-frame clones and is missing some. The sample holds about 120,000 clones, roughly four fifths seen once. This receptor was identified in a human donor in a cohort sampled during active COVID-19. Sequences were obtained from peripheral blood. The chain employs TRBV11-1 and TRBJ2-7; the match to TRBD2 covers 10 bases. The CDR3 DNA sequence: TGTGCCAGCACAGGATTAGCGGGGGGCACCTACGAGCAGTACTTC. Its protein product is CASTGLAGGTYEQYF.